This TCR beta chain was profiled in a study of identical twins. Study-level points and caveats: Because invariant MAIT and iNKT cells could be present, zero-insertion analyses could be partly confounded.

Details on this clonotype: Antigen specificity is unknown.

With template switching, a universal primer site was added, and the cDNA carried unique molecular identifiers. TCRdb independently ran MiXCR on the 5' RACE reads; one entry per CDR3 protein. The profile shows approximately 530,000 distinct CDR3 sequences, 20% to 25% of them singletons. The CDR3 sequence is 15 residues long. With 4 bases removed from V and 5 bases from J, the gap between germline ends came to 12 bases. Germline CDR1 is LGHDT and CDR2 is YNNKEL (reference sequence). These data also formed part of another study, on yellow fever vaccine responses in identical twins.

Material for sequencing was CD4+ T cells sorted from blood. The TCR comes from a woman aged 18-30 years in good health. V gene TRBV3-1 combines with J gene TRBJ1-6; a weak D match, TRBD1 (5 bases). The CDR3 region is CASSRTGGDNSPLHF. Here the CDR3 DNA reads TGTGCCAGCAGCCGGACCGGGGGGGATAATTCACCCCTCCACTTT.